This paragraph reports one T cell receptor beta chain. Antigen specificity is unknown. This sample is drawn from a study of blood T cells in healthy people across ages. Overall study findings and caveats: Using unsorted PBMCs precluded a conclusive naive versus antigen-experienced comparison.

PCR was performed a second time for 7 to 11 cycles using a sample-barcoded 5' primer and a J-beta primer mix. MiXCR was run by TCRdb on the 5' RACE reads, yielding one entry per CDR3 protein. The profile covers 730,000 or so distinct CDR3 sequences, with approximately 43% appearing a single time and 20% to 25% taken by the ten largest. The CDR3 length is 17 residues. Trimming removed 7 bases at V and 1 base at J, with 22 bases between. The material sequenced was blood. The chain combines TRBV12-3 or TRBV12-4 with TRBJ1-2; no clear D. This clonotype was sampled from a woman aged 60-70 years in good health. The CDR3, as DNA: TGTGCCAGCACCCTGTGGGGTACGTCCGGACTTAACTATGGCTACACCTTC. This translates into CASTLWGTSGLNYGYTF.